This TCR beta chain derives from a study of T cell responses to AZD1222 COVID-19 vaccine. The study, taken as a whole, reports: Spike-wide coverage was observed for vaccine-associated CD4 TCRs, with dominant responses at 160-218 and 743-854.

This CDR3 has 14 amino acids. After removal of 6 bases from V and 8 bases from J, the junction contained 4 bases not matched to a gene. The germline V gene encodes CDR1 MNHEY and CDR2 SVGAGI. TCRdb's copy holds only in-frame clones and misses some; the assay was immunoSEQ multiplex PCR. The sample lists 110,000 to 150,000 clones, about 92% occurring once. A note on this clone: Antigen: not known.

V usage is TRBV6-5 and J usage is TRBJ1-6; 10 bases map to TRBD1. The receptor comes from an adult in good health. This specimen consisted of peripheral blood, obtained on day 0 of AZD1222 vaccination. The CDR3 DNA reads as TGTGCCAGCAGGATTGGGACAGGGGATTCACCCCTCCACTTT. Amino acid sequence: CASRIGTGDSPLHF.